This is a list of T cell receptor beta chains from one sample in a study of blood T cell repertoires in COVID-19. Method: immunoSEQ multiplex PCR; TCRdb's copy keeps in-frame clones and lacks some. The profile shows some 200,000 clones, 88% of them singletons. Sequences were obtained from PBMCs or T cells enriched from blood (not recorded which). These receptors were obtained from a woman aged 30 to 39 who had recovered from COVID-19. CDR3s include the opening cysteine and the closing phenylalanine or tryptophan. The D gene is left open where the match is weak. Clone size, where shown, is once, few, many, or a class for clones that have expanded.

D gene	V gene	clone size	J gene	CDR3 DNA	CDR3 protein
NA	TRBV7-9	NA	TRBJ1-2	TGTGCCAGCAGCTCAGGACAGTCTGCTGGCTACACCTTC	CASSSGQSAGYTF
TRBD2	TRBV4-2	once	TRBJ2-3	TGTGCCAGCAGCCAAGCGGTAGCGGGGGGAAAAACAGATACGCAGTATTTT	CASSQAVAGGKTDTQYF
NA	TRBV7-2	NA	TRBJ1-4	TGTGCCAGCAGCGCGGACAGACTATATGAAAAACTGTTTTTT	CASSADRLYEKLFF
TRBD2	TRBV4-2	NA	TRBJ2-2	TGTGCCAGCAGCTCGAGTGGGGGACTAGCGGCCGGGGAGCTGTTTTTT	CASSSSGGLAAGELFF
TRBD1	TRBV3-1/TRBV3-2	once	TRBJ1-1	TGTGCCAGCAGCCAAAGACAGGGACCTAACACTGAAGCTTTCTTT	CASSQRQGPNTEAFF
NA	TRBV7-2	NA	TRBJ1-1	TGTGCCAGCAGCGTAAGCGGGTCTGAAGCTTTCTTT	CASSVSGSEAFF
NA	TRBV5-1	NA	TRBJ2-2	TGCGCCAGCAGCTTGGGGGGACAGAACACCGGGGAGCTGTTTTTT	CASSLGGQNTGELFF
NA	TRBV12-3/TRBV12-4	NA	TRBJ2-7	TGTGCCAGCAGTTTCCAGGGGCGCCTGTACTTC	CASSFQGRLYF
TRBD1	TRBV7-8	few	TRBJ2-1	TGTGCCAGCAGCGACAGGGACAGGGGGAGCGATGAGCAGTTCTTC	CASSDRDRGSDEQFF
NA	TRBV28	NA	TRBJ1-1	TGTGCCAGCAGTCAAACAGGTATACTGCGTGAAGCTTTCTTT	CASSQTGILREAFF
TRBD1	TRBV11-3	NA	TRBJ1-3	TGTGCCAGCAGCTTAGACGGACAGGGCGCAACGGGAAACACCATATATTTT	CASSLDGQGATGNTIYF
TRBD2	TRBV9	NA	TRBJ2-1	TGTGCCAGCAGCCCTCCGACTAGCGGGGGTGAGCAGTTCTTC	CASSPPTSGGEQFF
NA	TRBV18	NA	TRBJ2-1	TGTGCCAGCTCACCACTTGCTGGACAGATCTTTAATGAGCAGTTCTTC	CASSPLAGQIFNEQFF
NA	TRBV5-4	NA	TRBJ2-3	TGTGCCAGCAGCTTGCTAGCAACAGATACGCAGTATTTT	CASSLLATDTQYF
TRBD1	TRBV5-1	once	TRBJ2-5	TGCGCCAGCAGCTCAGGGACAGGCTCCGGGGAGACCCAGTACTTC	CASSSGTGSGETQYF
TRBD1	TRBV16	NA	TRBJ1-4	TGTGCCAGCAGCCAAGCCGGGACAGGGAACATCGCAACTAATGAAAAACTGTTTTTT	CASSQAGTGNIATNEKLFF
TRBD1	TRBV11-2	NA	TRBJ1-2	TGTGCCAGCAGCGCTTCGGGACAGGGGGCGCCCGGCTACACCTTC	CASSASGQGAPGYTF
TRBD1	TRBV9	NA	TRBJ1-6	TGTGCCAGCAGCCCTCGGACAGGGAATTCACCCCTCCACTTT	CASSPRTGNSPLHF
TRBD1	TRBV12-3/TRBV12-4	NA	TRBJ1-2	TGTGCCAGCAGTAGGGACAGGATCTATGGCTACACCTTC	CASSRDRIYGYTF
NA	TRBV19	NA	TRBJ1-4	TGTGCCAGCCGCTCGCGGACAGCCCATAATGAAAAACTGTTTTTT	CASRSRTAHNEKLFF
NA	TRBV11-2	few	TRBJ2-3	TGTGCCAGCAGCTCAGTCTTAACAGATACGCAGTATTTT	CASSSVLTDTQYF
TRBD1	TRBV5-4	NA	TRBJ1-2	TGTGCCAGCAGCTTTTTAGGGGGCTCAGCTAACTATGGCTACACCTTC	CASSFLGGSANYGYTF
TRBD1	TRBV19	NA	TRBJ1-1	TGTGCCAGTAGTATGTGGACAGGGAACACTGAAGCTTTCTTT	CASSMWTGNTEAFF
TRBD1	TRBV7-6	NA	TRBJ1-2	TGTGCCAGCAGCTCCGGACAGGGGGCGATTGGCTACACCTTC	CASSSGQGAIGYTF
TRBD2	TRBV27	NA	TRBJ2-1	TGTGCCAGCAGTTGGACTAGCTCCTACAATGAGCAGTTCTTC	CASSWTSSYNEQFF
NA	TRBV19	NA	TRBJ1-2	TGTGCCAGTAGTATTAAGCGGGGCGGCTATGGCTACACCTTC	CASSIKRGGYGYTF
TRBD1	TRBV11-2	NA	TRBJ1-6	TGTGCCAGCAGCTCACGGACCGGGACAGGGCGGTATAATTCACCCCTCCACTTT	CASSSRTGTGRYNSPLHF
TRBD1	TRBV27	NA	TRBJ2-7	TGTGCCAGCAGTCCCCGAATGGTCAGGGGGCGCCCAGGCGAGCAGTACTTC	CASSPRMVRGRPGEQYF
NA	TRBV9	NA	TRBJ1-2	TGTGCCAGCAGCGTGGGGACTCAGAACTATGGCTACACCTTC	CASSVGTQNYGYTF
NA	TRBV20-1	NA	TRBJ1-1	TGCAGTGCTAGTAGCAGGGTTGAAGCTTTCTTT	CSASSRVEAFF
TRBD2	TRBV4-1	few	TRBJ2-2	TGCGCCAGCAGCCTACGCAGCTTAGCGGGGATTAACACCGGGGAGCTGTTTTTT	CASSLRSLAGINTGELFF
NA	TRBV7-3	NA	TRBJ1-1	TGTGCCAGCAGCTTAGGGGCGAACACTGAAGCTTTCTTT	CASSLGANTEAFF
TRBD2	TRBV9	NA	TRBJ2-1	TGTGCCAGCAGCGTAGGCGGGGGATACTCCTACAATGAGCAGTTCTTC	CASSVGGGYSYNEQFF
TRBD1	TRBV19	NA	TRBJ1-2	TGTGCCAGTAGTCCCAGGGACAGGACCATGGCAGGTGGCTACACCTTC	CASSPRDRTMAGGYTF
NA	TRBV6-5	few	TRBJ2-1	TGTGCCAGCGGGGCATCAACCTACAATGAGCAGTTCTTC	CASGASTYNEQFF
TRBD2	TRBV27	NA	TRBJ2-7	TGTGCCAGCAGTTTAGCGGGGGGGCGTCTCTACGAGCAGTACTTC	CASSLAGGRLYEQYF
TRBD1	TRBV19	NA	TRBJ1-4	TGTGCCAGTAGGTCGGACAGGGATGATGAAAAACTGTTTTTT	CASRSDRDDEKLFF
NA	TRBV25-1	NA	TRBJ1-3	TGTGCCAGCAGCCGAGGACAGTCTGAGGGAAACACCATATATTTT	CASSRGQSEGNTIYF
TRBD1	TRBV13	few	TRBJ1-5	TGTGCCAGCAGCTTAGGGACAGGGGGTCAGCCCCAGCATTTT	CASSLGTGGQPQHF
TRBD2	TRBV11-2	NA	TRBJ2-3	TGTGCCAGCAGCTTAGATCACGGGGGGGCTTTAGATACGCAGTATTTT	CASSLDHGGALDTQYF
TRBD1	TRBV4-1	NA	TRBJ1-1	TGCGCCAGCAGCCAATTCGAAGGGGGCCGTGGGACTGAAGCTTTCTTT	CASSQFEGGRGTEAFF
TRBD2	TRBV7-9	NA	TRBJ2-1	TGTGCCAGCACCAAGGGGGTCCTAGCGGGGTCCTACAATGAGCAGTTCTTC	CASTKGVLAGSYNEQFF
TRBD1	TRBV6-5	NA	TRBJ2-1	TGTGCCAGCAGTTACATTGGGGACAGGGTAGTAGATGAGCAGTTCTTC	CASSYIGDRVVDEQFF
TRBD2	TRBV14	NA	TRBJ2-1	TGTGCCAGCAGCCAACTAGCGGGGACTGAGCAGTTCTTC	CASSQLAGTEQFF
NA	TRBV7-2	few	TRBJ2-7	TGTGCCAGCAGCTTAGGAAACAGGGCTCGGGAGCAGTACTTC	CASSLGNRAREQYF
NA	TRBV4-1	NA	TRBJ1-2	TGCGCCAGCAGCCCCAAGGCGGGGGATATTGCCTATGGCTACACCTTC	CASSPKAGDIAYGYTF
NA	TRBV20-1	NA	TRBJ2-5	TGCAGTGTCTGGACACGGGAGACCCAGTACTTC	CSVWTRETQYF
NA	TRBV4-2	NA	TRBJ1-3	TGTGCCAGCAGCAACCAACAGGGAACTGGAAACACCATATATTTT	CASSNQQGTGNTIYF
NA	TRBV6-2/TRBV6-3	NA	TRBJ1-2	TGTGCCAGCAGTTACTCGATACAGGGAGATGGCTACACCTTC	CASSYSIQGDGYTF
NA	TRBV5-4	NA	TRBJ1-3	TGTGCCAGCAGCTTGGAACCATCCCTAGTTCAAGGAAACACCATATATTTT	CASSLEPSLVQGNTIYF
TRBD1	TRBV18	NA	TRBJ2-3	TGTGCCAGCTCATGGACAGGGGCCACAGATACGCAGTATTTT	CASSWTGATDTQYF
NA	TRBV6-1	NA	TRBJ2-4	TGTGCCAGCAGTGACAATTCCCTTAGAGGCAAAAACATTCAGTACTTC	CASSDNSLRGKNIQYF
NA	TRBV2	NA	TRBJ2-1	TGTGCCAGCAGTCCTAAACGGCTAGCGGACAGCTCCTACAATGAGCAGTTCTTC	CASSPKRLADSSYNEQFF
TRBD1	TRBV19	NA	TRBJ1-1	TGTGCCAGTAGTACAGAAAGGACAGGCGTCCAGTCAGGAGCTTTCTTT	CASSTERTGVQSGAFF